The 4 T cell receptor beta chains below were found in one sample sequenced in a study of cytomegalovirus exposure and HLA in healthy donors (dated by TCRdb to 2016 to 2017). The receptor library was made with the immunoSEQ multiplex PCR assay. For the multiplex PCR, a mixture combining 60 forward primers for TCR Vbeta segments and 13 reverse primers for TCR Jbeta segments was used. TCRdb obtained this table from immuneACCESS and retained in-frame rearrangements with V and J assigned. These tables miss some clones; where compared with another copy, unresolved V genes account for less than half of the shortfall, and the remainder is unexplained. The sample includes 170,000 or so clones, with more than 70% observed a single time. About 0.39% of the sample is taken by the ten largest. Sequenced input: PBMCs. All receptors derive from a boy aged 2 to 9 in good health and CMV-seronegative.

The chain couples TRBV28 to TRBJ1-4; 9 nucleotides match TRBD1. From germline, CDR1 is MDHEN and CDR2 SYDVKM. With V trimmed by 5 bases and J by 8 bases, 9 bases remained unmatched. The CDR3 totals 15 residues. This CDR3 reads CASSQNRGQWEKLFF. DNA of the CDR3: TGTGCCAGCAGTCAAAACAGGGGGCAGTGGGAAAAACTGTTTTTT.

This clone came up a few times. The J gene is TRBJ2-1, the V gene TRBV6-5; TRBD1 is a possible D gene (5 bases). The ends were cut back, 5 bases at V and 4 bases at J, with 15 bases in the middle. Germline V gene sequence: CDR1 MNHEY, CDR2 SVGAGI. The CDR3 is made up of 15 amino acids. CDR3 nucleotide sequence: TGTGCCAGCAGTATTGGACACCTCACGTACAATGAGCAGTTCTTC. It is translated as CASSIGHLTYNEQFF.

CDR3 protein: CASSTGTDHQPQHF. In nucleotides, the CDR3 is TGTGCCAGTAGTACCGGGACAGATCATCAGCCCCAGCATTTT. The V gene is TRBV19, the J gene TRBJ1-5, with 7 bases lining up with TRBD1. The germline gives CDR1 LNHDA, CDR2 SQIVND (reference sequence). J gave up 5 bases and V 4 bases, and 5 bases lay outside the gene matches. The CDR3 covers 14 residues.

The genes are TRBV5-6 and TRBJ2-5; D not certain. The CDR3 sequence is 13 residues long. V lost 4 bases and J 5 bases, leaving 12 bases between the germline ends. CDR1 SGHDT and CDR2 YYEEEE come from the germline V gene. The CDR3 region is CASSLTLEETQYF. The CDR3 DNA follows: TGTGCCAGCAGCCTAACCCTCGAGGAGACCCAGTACTTC.